Sequencing of this T cell receptor (beta chain) was carried out in a study of T cell repertoires in cytomegalovirus infection. Notes on the study in general: Across the ex vivo response, the dominant clonotypes were HLA-C-restricted CMV-specific TCR beta clonotypes.

Germline V gives CDR1 DFQATT, CDR2 SNEGSKA (reference sequence). CDR3 size: 16 residues. Trimming left V 3 bases short and J 0 bases short, with 15 bases between. This clonotype showed up just a few times. The antigen is undetermined. TCRdb re-called the reads with MiXCR, one entry per CDR3 protein. Of approximately 630,000 distinct CDR3 sequences detected, roughly 26% appear once; the ten largest clones hold 7% to 9%. The TCR sequence derives from a human donor in good health (CMV status not recorded). Some clones in this sample may be carry-over from other donors' samples. Sequenced material: CD8+ T cells from PBMCs. The V call is TRBV20-1, the J call TRBJ1-5; D gene unclear. The CDR3 nucleotides read TGCAGTGCTAGGGATGACGTACAAGATAGCAATCAGCCCCAGCATTTT. Protein product: CSARDDVQDSNQPQHF.